The clone carrying this TCR beta chain occurred many times. Its target is not known. The record originates from a study of identical twins. TCRdb processed the 5' RACE reads anew with MiXCR; each CDR3 protein has one entry. This table holds 1.5 million to 2 million distinct CDR3 sequences, around 33% found once. Germline values: CDR1 LGHDT, CDR2 YNNKEL (reference sequence). This CDR3 is built from 13 residues. With 7 bases removed from V and 0 bases from J, the gap between germline ends came to 7 bases. Points from the study as a whole: Conclusions rested on cross-sectional statistics rather than following the same donors.

The chain couples TRBV3-1 to TRBJ2-4; D is undetermined. Sequenced: cord blood. This receptor was obtained from a newborn girl in good health. The CDR3 here is CASKALAKNIQYF. The CDR3 DNA reads TGTGCCAGCAAAGCGTTAGCCAAAAACATTCAGTACTTC. The whole variable domain, remainder taken from reference TRBV3-1 and TRBJ2-4, is DTAVSQTPKYLVTQMGNDKSIKCEQNLGHDTMYWYKQDSKKFLKIMFSYNNKELIINETVPNRFSPKSPDKAHLNLHINSLELGDSAVYFCASKALAKNIQYFGAGTRLSVL.